These 17 T cell receptor beta chains were all obtained from the same sample, sequenced in a study of esophageal squamous cell carcinoma under preoperative chemotherapy. Time point here: before preoperative PTX-NDP chemotherapy. TCRdb re-called the PCR reads with MiXCR, one entry per CDR3 protein. The sample shows tens of thousands of distinct CDR3 sequences, roughly 50% of them seen only once. Sampling took place from a patient given preoperative chemotherapy. The receptors were sampled from a human donor with esophageal squamous cell carcinoma. The donor label of this sample is uncertain.

The CDR3 loop reads CASSLFGGARKSDTQYF. The CDR3 coding sequence is TGTGCCAGCAGCTTATTTGGCGGGGCCCGGAAGTCAGATACGCAGTATTTT. This chain links TRBV11-3 with TRBJ2-3, with D tentatively TRBD2 (6 bases). V lost 2 bases and J lost 4, with 19 bases in between. CDR3 length: 17 amino acids. Germline-derived CDR1 and CDR2 are SGHNT and YENEEA.

This clonotype was seen repeatedly, ten times or more. The rearrangement joins TRBV12-3 or TRBV12-4 to TRBJ1-2, with D perhaps TRBD1 (5 bases). V dropped 4 bases and J dropped 8 bases, with 14 bases sitting between them. The CDR3 loop spans 13 amino acids. The CDR3 DNA reads as TGTGCCAGCAGTTCGGCCAGGGTCGGAGGCTACACCTTC. Translated: CASSSARVGGYTF.

In the case of this clonotype: At one end the junction does not follow the germline gene, possibly because of a read error. This chain links TRBV7-2 with TRBJ2-3, with D perhaps TRBD2 (7 bases). This CDR3 is built from 16 residues. Germline loops: CDR1 SGHTA, CDR2 FQGNSA. CDR3 in DNA: TGTGCCAGCGGGGGGCACGGGGGGAGTGAGACAGATACCCAGTACTTT. Translation gives CASGGHGGSETDTQYF.

The chain joins TRBV6-1 to TRBJ2-3; D may correspond to TRBD1 or TRBD2 (5 bases each). This CDR3 spans 15 amino acids. Trimming removed 3 bases from V and 3 bases from J, with 13 bases in between. From germline, CDR1 is MNHNS and CDR2 SASEGT. CDR3 coding DNA: TGTGCCAGCAGTGATACCTGGGGCGGGACAGATACGCAGTATTTT. The encoded protein is CASSDTWGGTDTQYF.

This clonotype was seen ten or more times. The chain joins TRBV12-3 or TRBV12-4 to TRBJ2-3; 9 bases match TRBD2. The trim removed 2 bases at V and 0 bases at J, leaving 6 bases unmatched. The CDR3 has 17 amino acids. DNA for the CDR3: TGTGCCAGCAGTTTATGGGCTAGCGGGACTAGCACAGATACGCAGTATTTT. This encodes CASSLWASGTSTDTQYF.

Note on this clonotype: Its ends do not fully match the called genes, so a read error is possible. The V gene is TRBV7-6, the J gene TRBJ2-2; D unclear. The CDR3 totals 15 residues. From germline, CDR1 is SGHVS and CDR2 FNYEAQ. This chain's CDR3 is CASSLPAANTEELYF. CDR3 in DNA: TGTGCCAGCAGCTTACCGGCTGCGAACACAGAGGAGCTGTATTTT.

This clonotype is medium-sized within its sample. The genes are TRBV12-3 or TRBV12-4 and TRBJ2-5; D assignment may be TRBD1 or TRBD2 (5 bases each). The end of the DNA aligns better with TRBJ2-7, so the J call may be wrong. This CDR3 has 13 residues. The CDR3 region is CASSVSTGGEQYF. In nucleotides, the CDR3 is TGTGCCAGCAGTGTTTCTACAGGAGGCGAGCAGTACTTC.

Judged by abundance, this clonotype is medium-sized. The gene calls are TRBV6-5 and TRBJ2-7, with 7 nucleotides matching TRBD1. This CDR3 region has 13 residues. Germline V lookup: CDR1 MNHEY, CDR2 SVGAGI. V was clipped by 10 bases and J by 3 bases; unmatched bases: 9. In DNA form, the CDR3 reads TGTGCCACCGCGGACAGGCGATACTACGAGCAGTACTTC. Its translation is CATADRRYYEQYF.

This clonotype has a single count. Likely a read error: the CDR3 ends without its conserved phenylalanine or tryptophan. It is unclear where the CDR3 begins or ends on the DNA, so no DNA is shown, and the CDR3 is as TCRdb lists it. The V and J genes are TRBV22-1 and TRBJ2-4; the table gives TRBD1 as D, unverified against the DNA. TRBV22-1 is a recognized pseudogene. The CDR3 has 13 residues if both end residues are counted. CDR3 sequence: CPGPGVSLFPYGA.

V usage is TRBV6-1 and J usage is TRBJ1-2; 7 bases align to TRBD1. The V gene's germline CDR1 is MNHNS and CDR2 SASEGT. Unmatched junction bases numbered 8, after V lost 7 bases and J lost 3 bases. The CDR3 is 14 residues long. The CDR3 DNA is TGTGCCAGCACCCTCAGGGGGGAAGACTATGGCTACACCTTC. Translating gives CASTLRGEDYGYTF.

Only a few counts were recorded for this clonotype. J is TRBJ2-5 and V is TRBV10-3; D is unclear. Per the germline V gene, CDR1 is ENHRY and CDR2 is SYGVKD. Trimming shortened V by 0 bases and J by 3 bases, and 8 bases separated the two germline ends. CDR3 length equals 14 residues. The CDR3 bases are TGTGCCATCAGTGAGTCGTACAGTAAAGAGACCCAGTACTTC. Encoded protein: CAISESYSKETQYF.

This clonotype has ten or more counts. The CDR3: CASSYSLAQETQYF. The DNA of the CDR3 is TGTGCCAGCAGTTACTCCCTAGCGCAAGAGACCCAGTACTTC. V usage is TRBV6-6 and J usage is TRBJ2-5; D possibly corresponds to TRBD2 (6 bases). From germline, CDR1 is MNHNY and CDR2 SVGAGI (reference sequence). The CDR3 is 14 residues long. Trimming took 0 bases from V and 2 from J, leaving 7 bases between them.

This chain uses TRBV11-3 with TRBJ2-3, with TRBD2 matching 7 bases. CDR1 and CDR2 from the germline V gene are SGHNT and YENEEA. This CDR3 spans 20 amino acids. Germline trimming cut 4 bases from V and 1 base from J; bases unmatched to any gene: 20. The CDR3 region is CASSSPRNPGGQSGTDTQYF. The CDR3, as DNA: TGTGCCAGCAGCTCCCCCAGAAATCCGGGAGGTCAGAGTGGCACAGATACGCAGTATTTT.

In the case of this clonotype: One base away lies a much larger clone, so this may be a sequencing read error. This rearrangement joins TRBV6-1 to TRBJ2-1; 10 bases are a match to TRBD1. CDR1 MNHNS and CDR2 SASEGT come from the germline V gene. There are 14 residues in the CDR3. The junction had 11 bases not matched to a gene; V was cut back by 8 bases and J by 10 bases. CDR3 nucleotides: TGTGCCAGCCGCTTGACAGGGGGCCTCTACGAGCAGTTCTTC. Its protein product is CASRLTGGLYEQFF.

This clonotype was counted only a few times. The chain combines TRBV20-1 with TRBJ2-4; D remains ambiguous. V shed 2 bases and J shed 6 bases, with 8 bases lying between them. Germline V CDR1 and CDR2: DFQATT, SNEGSKA (reference sequence). This CDR3 contains 12 residues. CDR3 coding DNA: TGCAGTGCTAGAAATCGCCCAAACATTCAGTACTTC. Protein product: CSARNRPNIQYF.

The gene calls are TRBV7-2 and TRBJ2-7; TRBD2 matches at 9 bases. After removal of 5 bases from V and 2 bases from J, the junction contained 16 bases not matched to a gene. Germline V lookup: CDR1 SGHTA, CDR2 FQGNSA. This CDR3 contains 18 residues. Written as DNA, the CDR3 is TGTGCCAGCAGCCAAGGGACGGTTAGCGGGGGCCCTCCCTACGAGCAGTACTTC. Its translation: CASSQGTVSGGPPYEQYF.

The table lists this clonotype with many counts. The chain uses TRBV6-1 and TRBJ2-1, with D possibly TRBD2 on 6 matching bases. CDR3 length: 17 amino acids. CDR1 is MNHNS and CDR2 is SASEGT in the germline V gene. Trimming left V 0 bases short and J 9 bases short, with 21 bases between. The CDR3 coding sequence is TGTGCCAGCAGTGAAGCGAGAACTCACCGCGGAGGGAGTGAGCAGTTCTTC. This encodes CASSEARTHRGGSEQFF.